These 19 T cell receptor beta chains originate from one sample sequenced in a study of T-cell reconstitution after alpha-beta-depleted transplantation in children. A library of TCRbeta sequences, prepared with unique molecular identifiers, was generated. A single record per CDR3 protein comes from TCRdb applying MiXCR to the PCR reads. The profile shows under 450,000 distinct CDR3 sequences, about a sixth of them singletons. The sequencing here drew on PBMCs, mostly from graft donor cells, taken 360 days after TCRalphabeta/CD19-depleted stem cell transplant. The receptors were sampled from a boy younger than two who had a stem cell transplant for Wiskott-Aldrich syndrome, so the T cells may come from the graft donor.

This clonotype was seen more than once but under ten times. J is TRBJ2-3 and V is TRBV28, with a tentative D call TRBD2 (5 bases). V was clipped by 6 bases and J by 9 bases, with 16 bases between them. The germline V gene has CDR1 MDHEN and CDR2 SYDVKM. The CDR3 has 13 amino acids. Here the CDR3 reads CASRKGSSRTQYF. For the CDR3, the DNA is TGTGCCAGCAGGAAAGGGTCTAGCCGAACGCAGTATTTT.

This chain connects TRBV5-1 to TRBJ2-5; D is perhaps TRBD1 (6 bases). V shed 2 bases and J shed 7 bases, with 15 bases lying between them. The CDR3 length is 14 residues. The V gene's germline CDR1 is SGHRS and CDR2 YFSETQ. The CDR3 nucleotides are TGCGCCAGCAGCTTCCCAGGGGCTAAGATGACCCAGTACTTC. The encoded protein is CASSFPGAKMTQYF.

The genes are TRBV6-1 and TRBJ2-1; TRBD1 aligns across 12 bases. Losses at the gene ends were 4 bases for V and 5 bases for J; bases not matched to a gene: 12. Germline CDR1 MNHNS, CDR2 SASEGT. The CDR3 loop spans 18 amino acids. The CDR3 sequence: CASSGDRGRVSRDNEQFF. The CDR3 DNA sequence: TGTGCCAGCAGTGGGGACAGGGGGCGAGTATCAAGGGACAATGAGCAGTTCTTC.

This clonotype was seen a handful of times. V is TRBV11-1 and J is TRBJ2-2, with 13 bases lining up with TRBD2. The CDR3 spans 19 residues. The V gene's germline CDR1 is SGHAT and CDR2 FQDESV (reference sequence). Trimming cost V 5 bases and J 2 bases; bases outside gene matches: 11. In nucleotides, the CDR3 is TGTGCCAGCAGCCCAAATAAACTAGCGGGAGGGCCTAACACCGGGGAGCTGTTTTTT. It yields the protein CASSPNKLAGGPNTGELFF.

This clonotype appeared a single time. V gene TRBV7-9 combines with J gene TRBJ2-5; D is perhaps TRBD1 (5 bases). This CDR3 is built from 16 residues. Germline-derived CDR1 and CDR2 are SEHNR and FQNEAQ (reference sequence). Trimming stripped 2 bases from V and 3 bases from J, with 16 bases between. The CDR3 DNA is TGTGCCAGCAGCTTATCCTCAAGGGGCAGAAAAGAGACCCAGTACTTC. Translated, it gives CASSLSSRGRKETQYF.

The chain uses TRBV29-1 and TRBJ2-3; 10 nucleotides align to TRBD1. The germline V gene encodes CDR1 SQVTM and CDR2 ANQGSEA. This CDR3 has 16 amino acids. Unmatched junction bases numbered 13, after V lost 6 bases and J lost 4 bases. The CDR3 here is CSVLPRQGARADTQYF. The CDR3 bases are TGCAGCGTCCTTCCCAGACAGGGGGCTCGGGCAGATACGCAGTATTTT.

This clonotype turned up a few times. The CDR3 region is CASSPTVQGWDNEQFF. In nucleotides, the CDR3 is TGTGCCAGCTCACCCACTGTACAGGGGTGGGACAATGAGCAGTTCTTC. The rearrangement links TRBV18 to TRBJ2-1; 7 bases align to TRBD1. The CDR3 has 16 residues. CDR1 and CDR2 from the germline V gene are KGHSH and LQKENI. V lost 3 bases and J lost 5; bases outside the gene matches: 10.

The chain links TRBV6-6 to TRBJ1-5; tentatively, D is TRBD1 (5 bases). Looked up from germline, CDR1 is MNHNY and CDR2 is SVGAGI (reference sequence). Trimming shortened V by 8 bases and J by 3 bases, and 5 bases separated the two germline ends. The CDR3 spans 11 residues. This chain's CDR3 is CASGANQPQHF. The CDR3 coding sequence is TGTGCCAGCGGGGCCAATCAGCCCCAGCATTTT.

A few counts support this clonotype. This chain uses TRBV28 with TRBJ1-1; D gene uncertain. This CDR3 region has 12 residues. Germline V gives CDR1 MDHEN, CDR2 SYDVKM. Trimming stripped 2 bases from V and 11 bases from J, with 12 bases between. CDR3 sequence reads: CASSLRRLEAFF. Written as DNA, the CDR3 is TGTGCCAGCAGTTTACGACGCCTAGAGGCTTTCTTT.

As regards this clonotype: Relative to the germline gene, one junction end is altered; a read error may explain this. The chain recombines TRBV10-3 with TRBJ2-7, with 7 bases fitting TRBD1. The CDR3 has 13 amino acids. Germline V gene lookup returns CDR1 ENHRY and CDR2 SYGVKD. In nucleotides, the CDR3 is TGTGCCGCCCTCGGGGACAGCCCTACAGCCGTCCGCTTC. This gives the protein CAALGDSPTAVRF.

This chain joins TRBV7-2 and TRBJ2-3, with D possibly TRBD1 on 7 matching bases. This CDR3 has 16 amino acids. Trimming shortened V by 5 bases and J by 2 bases, and 17 bases separated the two germline ends. Germline V gene sequence: CDR1 SGHTA, CDR2 FQGNSA. CDR3 in amino acids: CASSTWAGQITDTQYF. In DNA form, the CDR3 reads TGTGCCAGCAGCACATGGGCGGGACAGATCACAGATACGCAGTATTTT. The full variable domain, rest sourced from reference TRBV7-2 and TRBJ2-3, is GAGVSQSPSNKVTEKGKDVELRCDPISGHTALYWYRQSLGQGLEFLIYFQGNSAPDKSGLPSDRFSAERTGGSVSTLTIQRTQQEDSAVYLCASSTWAGQITDTQYFGPGTRLTVL.

The chain recombines TRBV10-3 with TRBJ1-4; 7 positions match TRBD1. Per germline, CDR1 ENHRY and CDR2 SYGVKD. V trimming: 2 bases; J trimming: 5 bases; junction bases outside the gene matches: 5. The CDR3 consists of 15 residues. The CDR3 bases are TGTGCCATCAGTGAGGGGGGACAGAGAAATGAAAAACTGTTTTTT. It encodes CAISEGGQRNEKLFF.

This chain joins TRBV6-2 or TRBV6-3 and TRBJ1-5; D is unclear. Germline lookup yields CDR1 MNHEY and CDR2 SVGEGT. The length of the CDR3 is 12 residues. Trimming removed 2 bases at V and 5 bases at J, with 4 bases between. DNA of the CDR3: TGTGCCAGCAGTTACCCTTATCAGCCCCAGCATTTT. Translating it yields CASSYPYQPQHF.

The chain recombines TRBV7-6 with TRBJ2-3, with D maybe TRBD1 (5 bases). V was trimmed by 11 bases and J by 2 bases, leaving 32 bases between them. This CDR3 region has 19 residues. Per the germline V gene, CDR1 is SGHVS and CDR2 is FNYEAQ. CDR3 DNA: TGTGCCTTCAGTTTAGAGCAGGGCCGAAGAAGGGAAGACACAGATACGCAGTATTTT. Amino acids: CAFSLEQGRRREDTDTQYF.

This chain links TRBV7-9 with TRBJ2-6; 8 nucleotides agree with TRBD1. The germline V gene has CDR1 SEHNR and CDR2 FQNEAQ (reference sequence). The length of the CDR3 is 16 residues. The junction had 2 bases not matched to a gene; V was cut back by 4 bases and J by 0 bases. CDR3 in DNA: TGTGCCAGCAGCTGGGGACAGGACTCTGGGGCCAACGTCCTGACTTTC. Translated: CASSWGQDSGANVLTF.

The chain employs TRBV5-1 and TRBJ2-3; D is ambiguous. This CDR3 is 13 amino acids long. Trimming removed 0 bases at V and 5 bases at J, with 7 bases between. Germline-derived CDR1 and CDR2 are SGHRS and YFSETQ. The CDR3 here is CASSLESGDTQYF. CDR3 DNA sequence: TGCGCCAGCAGCTTGGAGTCTGGAGATACGCAGTATTTT.

This clonotype was detected many times. The chain carries TRBV5-1 and TRBJ2-7, with D possibly matching TRBD1 (5 bases). The germline CDR1 and CDR2 sequences are SGHRS and YFSETQ. This CDR3 contains 15 residues. V gave up 1 base and J gave up 7 bases, with 18 bases separating them. CDR3 DNA sequence: TGCGCCAGCAGCTTGCTAACGACAGCCTATACGGAGCAGTACTTC. Amino acids: CASSLLTTAYTEQYF.

The chain joins TRBV12-3 or TRBV12-4 to TRBJ2-7, with a possible D match to TRBD2 (6 bases). The V and J ends lost 5 bases and 6 bases respectively, with 17 bases between them. There are 14 residues in the CDR3. CDR3: CASSMAGMGSEQYF. The CDR3 bases are TGTGCCAGCAGTATGGCGGGGATGGGGAGCGAGCAGTACTTC.

This clonotype was picked up a small number of times. The rearrangement uses TRBV7-9 and TRBJ2-1, with D uncertain. Trimming removed 7 bases from V and 8 bases from J, with 9 bases in between. The CDR3 sequence is 11 residues long. CDR1 and CDR2 from the germline V gene are SEHNR and FQNEAQ (reference sequence). The CDR3 sequence: CASKKRDEQFF. The CDR3 nucleotides read TGTGCCAGCAAAAAAAGGGATGAGCAGTTCTTC. The variable domain in full, with the rest retrieved from reference TRBV7-9 and TRBJ2-1, is DTGVSQNPRHKITKRGQNVTFRCDPISEHNRLYWYRQTLGQGPEFLTYFQNEAQLEKSRLLSDRFSAERPKGSFSTLEIQRTEQGDSAMYLCASKKRDEQFFGPGTRLTVL.